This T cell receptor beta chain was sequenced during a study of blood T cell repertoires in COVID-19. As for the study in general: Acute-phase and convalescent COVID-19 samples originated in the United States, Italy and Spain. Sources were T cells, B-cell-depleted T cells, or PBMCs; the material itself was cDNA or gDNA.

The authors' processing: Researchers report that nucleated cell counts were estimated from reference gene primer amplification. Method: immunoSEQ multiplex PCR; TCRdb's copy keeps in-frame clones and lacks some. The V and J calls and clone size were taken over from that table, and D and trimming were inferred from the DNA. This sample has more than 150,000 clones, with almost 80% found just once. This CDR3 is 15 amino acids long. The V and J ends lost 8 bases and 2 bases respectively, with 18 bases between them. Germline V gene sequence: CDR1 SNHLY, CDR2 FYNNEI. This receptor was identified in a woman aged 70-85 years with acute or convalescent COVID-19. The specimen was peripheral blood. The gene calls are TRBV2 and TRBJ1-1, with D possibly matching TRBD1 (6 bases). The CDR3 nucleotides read TGTGCCAGCCGGAAAGAGCGGACAGAAAACACTGAAGCTTTCTTT. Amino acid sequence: CASRKERTENTEAFF.